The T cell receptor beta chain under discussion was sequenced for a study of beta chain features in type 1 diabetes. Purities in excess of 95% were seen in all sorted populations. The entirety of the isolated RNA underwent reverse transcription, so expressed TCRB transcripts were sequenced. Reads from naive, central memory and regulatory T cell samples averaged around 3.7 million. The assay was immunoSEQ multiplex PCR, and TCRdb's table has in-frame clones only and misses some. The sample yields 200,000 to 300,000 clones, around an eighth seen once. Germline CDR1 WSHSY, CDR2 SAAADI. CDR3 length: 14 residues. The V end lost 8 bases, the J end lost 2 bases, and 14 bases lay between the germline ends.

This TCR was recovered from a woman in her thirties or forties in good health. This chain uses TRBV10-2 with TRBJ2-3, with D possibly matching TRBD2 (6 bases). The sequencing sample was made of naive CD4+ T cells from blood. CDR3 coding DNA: TGCGCCAGCCGTCAGGCGGGGTACACAGATACGCAGTATTTT. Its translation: CASRQAGYTDTQYF.